This passage covers 29 T cell receptor beta chains from one sample sequenced in a study of cytomegalovirus exposure and HLA in healthy donors. TCRdb's table, derived via immunoSEQ multiplex PCR, lists solely in-frame clones and lacks some. The data contain some 90,000 clones, 96% of them seen just once; the ten biggest clones take up 0.78%. The sequenced sample consisted of PBMCs. Every receptor here comes from a man in his late teens or twenties in good health and CMV-seronegative.

The DNA of the CDR3 is TGTGCCAGCAGCTTCCAGGGGGTGAACACTGAAGCTTTCTTT. Translating it yields CASSFQGVNTEAFF. J is TRBJ1-1 and V is TRBV7-9; 7 bases are shared with TRBD1. Trimming at V came to 3 bases and at J to 0 bases, leaving 1 base not matched to a gene. CDR1 and CDR2 (germline): SEHNR, FQNEAQ (reference sequence). The CDR3 extends over 14 amino acids.

This chain uses TRBV7-9 with TRBJ2-3, with 9 bases identical to TRBD1. Unmatched junction bases numbered 11, after V lost 4 bases and J lost 0 bases. This CDR3 is built from 18 residues. Per germline, CDR1 SEHNR and CDR2 FQNEAQ (reference sequence). As DNA, the CDR3 is TGTGCCAGCAGCTCCGGGACAGGGTACCTATTTAGCACAGATACGCAGTATTTT. Protein sequence: CASSSGTGYLFSTDTQYF.

The V gene is TRBV28, the J gene TRBJ2-7; 11 positions agree with TRBD1. This CDR3 region has 17 residues. J was trimmed by 6 bases and V by 5 bases; bases with no gene match: 15. Germline loops: CDR1 MDHEN, CDR2 SYDVKM. The CDR3 spells CASSHPGQGDFTVEQYF. DNA of the CDR3: TGTGCCAGCAGTCACCCGGGACAGGGGGATTTTACGGTCGAGCAGTACTTC.

As regards this clone: At one end, the junction sequence differs from germline, possibly due to a read error. V is TRBV7-7 and J is TRBJ2-3, with 10 bases matching TRBD2. Germline V lookup: CDR1 SSHAT, CDR2 FNYEAQ (reference sequence). The CDR3 runs 16 residues. CDR3: CASSLGLAGVADTQYF. The CDR3, as DNA: TGTGCTAGCAGCTTGGGCCTAGCGGGAGTTGCAGATACGCAGTATTTT.

The CDR3 loop is CSASSDYEQYF. CDR3 DNA: TGCAGTGCTAGCAGCGACTACGAGCAGTACTTC. This sequence joins TRBV20-1 and TRBJ2-7, with D hard to call. The CDR3 has 11 residues. Germline V gives CDR1 DFQATT, CDR2 SNEGSKA (reference sequence). Between the trimmed V and J ends, which lost 3 bases and 3 bases, there was a span of 6 bases.

The chain uses TRBV19 and TRBJ2-5; D perhaps matches TRBD2 (6 bases). Trimming took 10 bases from V and 1 from J, leaving 19 bases between them. This CDR3 is built from 15 residues. Per germline, CDR1 LNHDA and CDR2 SQIVND (reference sequence). CDR3: CATRSWFGGQETQYF. The DNA of the CDR3 is TGTGCCACCCGATCGTGGTTCGGGGGCCAAGAGACCCAGTACTTC.

The V gene is TRBV5-1, the J gene TRBJ2-5; D possibly corresponds to TRBD1 (6 bases). V lost 0 bases to trimming and J lost 3 bases, with 12 bases between them. CDR1 is SGHRS, CDR2 YFSETQ, per germline. This CDR3 is 15 amino acids long. CDR3 nucleotide sequence: TGCGCCAGCAGCTTGGGGGCAGGGGTGAAAGAGACCCAGTACTTC. Its translation: CASSLGAGVKETQYF.

The genes are TRBV6-1 and TRBJ2-1; tentative D call: TRBD1 (6 bases). Between the trimmed V and J ends, which lost 3 bases and 8 bases, there was a span of 17 bases. The CDR3 loop spans 15 amino acids. Looked up from germline, CDR1 is MNHNS and CDR2 is SASEGT. CDR3 sequence reads: CASSEGQSAWDEQFF. In nucleotides, the CDR3 is TGTGCCAGCAGTGAGGGACAAAGCGCGTGGGATGAGCAGTTCTTC.

V and J are TRBV27 and TRBJ2-5; maybe TRBD2 (5 bases). The germline CDR1 and CDR2 sequences are MNHEY and SMNVEV (reference sequence). This CDR3 is built from 14 residues. Trimming removed 5 bases at V and 5 bases at J, with 15 bases between. The CDR3 spells CASSLRRGRETQYF. The CDR3 DNA sequence: TGTGCCAGCAGTCTGAGGAGAGGGCGGGAGACCCAGTACTTC.

CDR3 residues: CASSGSGGDRGSSYEQYF. The CDR3 bases are TGTGCCAGCAGCGGCTCGGGGGGGGACCGGGGGTCCTCCTACGAGCAGTACTTC. The chain has TRBV13 and TRBJ2-7; 8 bases map to TRBD2. Per germline, CDR1 PRHDT and CDR2 FYEKMQ (reference sequence). The CDR3 runs to 18 residues. Unmatched junction bases numbered 15, after V lost 5 bases and J lost 0 bases.

The V call is TRBV30, the J call TRBJ1-5; D is uncertain. Trimming pared 0 bases from V and 1 base from J, leaving 7 bases between. This CDR3 contains 14 residues. The germline V gene encodes CDR1 GTSNPN and CDR2 SVGIG (reference sequence). The CDR3 region is CAWSVGGSNQPQHF. The CDR3 DNA follows: TGTGCCTGGAGTGTAGGCGGGAGCAATCAGCCCCAGCATTTT.

This chain joins TRBV27 and TRBJ2-3; no firm D call. The CDR3 runs to 12 residues. CDR1 is MNHEY and CDR2 is SMNVEV in the germline V gene (reference sequence). Trimming took off 2 bases at V and 2 bases at J, with 2 bases between the two ends. CDR3: CASSLHTDTQYF. In nucleotides, the CDR3 is TGTGCCAGCAGTTTACACACAGATACGCAGTATTTT.

The genes are TRBV6-6 and TRBJ2-7, with D possibly being TRBD1 (6 bases). CDR3 size: 14 residues. The V and J ends lost 6 bases and 5 bases respectively, with 17 bases between them. Germline assignment: CDR1 MNHNY and CDR2 SVGAGI (reference sequence). In DNA, the CDR3 is TGTGCCAGCAGACCCGACAGGCAGGGTCACGAGCAGTACGTC. This translates into CASRPDRQGHEQYV.

The chain is built from TRBV7-9 and TRBJ2-4; a possible D gene is TRBD1 (6 bases). This CDR3 contains 16 residues. Germline-derived CDR1 and CDR2 are SEHNR and FQNEAQ (reference sequence). With 4 bases removed from V and 3 bases from J, the gap between germline ends came to 16 bases. The CDR3 bases are TGTGCCAGCAGCTCTCAGGGGATGCGTGACAAAAACATTCAGTACTTC. Its translation is CASSSQGMRDKNIQYF.

The CDR3 bases are TGTGCCAGCAGGAGATACGATACTGATGAAAAACTGTTTTTT. This encodes CASRRYDTDEKLFF. The chain recombines TRBV6-5 with TRBJ1-4, with D hard to call. Deletions cut 6 bases from V and 6 bases from J, with 14 bases between. The CDR3 runs 14 residues. Germline values: CDR1 MNHEY, CDR2 SVGAGI.

This rearrangement joins TRBV5-1 to TRBJ2-7; the D gene is possibly TRBD1 (6 bases). There are 14 residues in the CDR3. Germline loops: CDR1 SGHRS, CDR2 YFSETQ. Trimming stripped 1 base from V and 3 bases from J, with 11 bases between. DNA for the CDR3: TGCGCCAGCAGCTTGCTGCAGGGGAGCTACGAGCAGTACTTC. It translates to CASSLLQGSYEQYF.

V gene TRBV18 combines with J gene TRBJ1-4; 9 nucleotides match TRBD1. The CDR3 sequence is 16 residues long. CDR1 is KGHSH and CDR2 is LQKENI in the germline V gene. The ends lost 2 bases at V and 8 bases at J; junction bases unmatched: 9. CDR3 loop: CASSPRTGAQREKLFF. The CDR3 nucleotides read TGTGCCAGCTCACCAAGGACAGGGGCCCAAAGGGAAAAACTGTTTTTT.

V and J are TRBV27 and TRBJ1-1; no clear D gene. Germline CDR1 and CDR2: MNHEY and SMNVEV (reference sequence). V dropped 2 bases and J dropped 1 base, with 5 bases sitting between them. CDR3 length: 13 amino acids. The CDR3 region is CASSLTENTEAFF. In nucleotides, the CDR3 is TGTGCCAGCAGTTTAACAGAGAACACTGAAGCTTTCTTT.

The chain joins TRBV10-1 to TRBJ2-1, with TRBD1 matching over 11 bases. The CDR3 covers 12 residues. Losses at the gene ends were 10 bases for V and 7 bases for J; bases not matched to a gene: 3. Per the germline V gene, CDR1 is WNHNN and CDR2 is SYGVQD (reference sequence). The DNA of the CDR3 is TGCGCCACTGGACAGGGGGCTAATGAGCAGTTCTTC. The encoded protein is CATGQGANEQFF.

The chain carries TRBV30 and TRBJ1-1; TRBD1 is a possible D gene (5 bases). The CDR3 totals 15 residues. Germline V gene sequence: CDR1 GTSNPN, CDR2 SVGIG (reference sequence). V was clipped by 2 bases and J by 3 bases, with 16 bases between them. In nucleotides, the CDR3 is TGTGCCTGGAGTCAACCATTCGACAGTGACACTGAAGCTTTCTTT. It yields the protein CAWSQPFDSDTEAFF.

The V and J genes are TRBV18 and TRBJ1-4, with D perhaps matching TRBD1 (6 bases). The V and J ends lost 2 bases and 7 bases respectively, with 14 bases between them. Germline V gene sequence: CDR1 KGHSH, CDR2 LQKENI. This CDR3 is built from 15 residues. The CDR3 nucleotides read TGTGCCAGCTCACCATCTACAGGGTCAGGTGAAAAACTGTTTTTT. This gives the protein CASSPSTGSGEKLFF.

The rearrangement uses TRBV19 and TRBJ1-5; D is unclear. Germline V gene sequence: CDR1 LNHDA, CDR2 SQIVND (reference sequence). The CDR3 has 12 residues. The V end lost 3 bases, the J end lost 6 bases, and 6 bases lay between the germline ends. The CDR3 sequence: CASSISSQPQHF. Written as DNA, the CDR3 is TGTGCCAGTAGTATTTCTAGTCAGCCCCAGCATTTT.

This rearrangement joins TRBV6-6 to TRBJ2-3; 7 nucleotides align to TRBD2. The CDR3 extends over 15 amino acids. The junction had 10 bases not matched to a gene; V was cut back by 5 bases and J by 5 bases. Looked up from germline, CDR1 is MNHNY and CDR2 is SVGAGI (reference sequence). The CDR3 DNA reads TGTGCCAGCAGTAGAGCGGGGAATAGACAAGATACGCAGTATTTT. This codes for CASSRAGNRQDTQYF.

Written as DNA, the CDR3 is TGTGCCAGCAGTTTAAGCATTTATGGCTACACCTTC. Translated, it gives CASSLSIYGYTF. The chain links TRBV28 to TRBJ1-2; D call uncertain. The germline V gene has CDR1 MDHEN and CDR2 SYDVKM. V gave up 2 bases and J gave up 5 bases, with 6 bases separating them. The CDR3 has 12 amino acids.

The gene calls are TRBV15 and TRBJ2-3; tentatively, D is TRBD1 (6 bases). This CDR3 is 14 amino acids long. Germline V gene sequence: CDR1 LNHNV, CDR2 YYDKDF (reference sequence). Trimming took off 7 bases at V and 0 bases at J, with 11 bases between the two ends. CDR3 in DNA: TGTGCCACCAAACAGGGCCCTAGCACAGATACGCAGTATTTT. It codes for CATKQGPSTDTQYF. Full variable domain (outside the CDR3, taken from reference TRBV15 and TRBJ2-3): DAMVIQNPRYQVTQFGKPVTLSCSQTLNHNVMYWYQQKSSQAPKLLFHYYDKDFNNEADTPDNFQSRRPNTSFCFLDIRSPGLGDTAMYLCATKQGPSTDTQYFGPGTRLTVL.

The rearrangement links TRBV5-1 to TRBJ2-7, with 7 bases aligning to TRBD2. Germline V lookup: CDR1 SGHRS, CDR2 YFSETQ. V gave up 2 bases and J gave up 0 bases; unmatched junction bases: 5. The CDR3 has 15 amino acids. CDR3 in amino acids: CASSFRLADSYEQYF. In nucleotides, the CDR3 is TGCGCCAGCAGCTTCCGGCTAGCGGACTCCTACGAGCAGTACTTC.

V usage is TRBV2 and J usage is TRBJ2-7; tentatively, D is TRBD2 (6 bases). V gave up 6 bases and J gave up 5 bases, with 14 bases separating them. Germline CDR1 SNHLY, CDR2 FYNNEI. This CDR3 contains 13 residues. CDR3 residues: CASREGRINEQYV. Here the CDR3 DNA reads TGTGCCAGCAGGGAGGGACGCATTAACGAGCAGTACGTC.

The chain recombines TRBV19 with TRBJ2-2, with a tentative D call TRBD2 (5 bases). This CDR3 has 16 residues. V lost 4 bases and J lost 3, with 15 bases in between. In germline, CDR1 is LNHDA, CDR2 SQIVND (reference sequence). CDR3 region: CASSSPGYWDTGELFF. The CDR3 coding sequence is TGTGCCAGTAGTAGTCCGGGGTATTGGGACACCGGGGAGCTGTTTTTT.

V is TRBV5-5 and J is TRBJ1-3, with D possibly being TRBD1 (5 bases). The ends were cut back, 4 bases at V and 2 bases at J, with 13 bases in the middle. Germline CDR1 reads SGHKS; CDR2 reads YYEKEE (reference sequence). This CDR3 comprises 15 residues. CDR3 residues: CASSLAGDPGNTIYF. In DNA, the CDR3 is TGTGCCAGCAGCCTCGCGGGGGACCCTGGAAACACCATATATTTT.